This T cell receptor (beta chain) was obtained from a study of PD-1 blockade in classical Hodgkin lymphoma. Study findings and constraints: Nothing has yet pinned down what causes the repertoire differences, possibly disease activity or prior therapy.

Libraries were prepared by immunoSEQ multiplex PCR; TCRdb keeps only in-frame clonotypes and omits some of them. The sample carries roughly 150,000 clones, 78% recorded once. There was relapse after autologous stem cell transplantation in every patient, and there was variation in brentuximab vedotin exposure. This clone has a single count. The antigen is not known. Trimming at V came to 4 bases and at J to 3 bases, leaving 12 bases not matched to a gene. Germline V gene sequence: CDR1 SEHNR, CDR2 FQNEAQ (reference sequence). The CDR3 runs 18 residues. The receptor was isolated from a human donor with classical Hodgkin lymphoma. The rearrangement uses TRBV7-9 and TRBJ2-5, with 12 bases aligning to TRBD2. The sequencing here drew on peripheral blood mononuclear cells (PBMCs), taken before the second cycle of nivolumab. CDR3 bases: TGTGCCAGCAGCTCGCCGGGACTAGCGGGTACCTTGGAAGAGACCCAGTACTTC. Amino acids: CASSSPGLAGTLEETQYF.